The rows below give T cell receptor beta chains drawn from one sample of a study of blood T cell repertoires in COVID-19. The method was immunoSEQ multiplex PCR; TCRdb's version includes in-frame clones alone and lacks a portion of them. The sample gives 200,000 or so clones, 70% to 90% of which show up once; 15% to 20% is in the top ten. The sample consisted of peripheral blood. The receptors were gathered from a man between 50 and 59 years old with COVID-19, enrolled during active disease. The CDR3 runs from the conserved cysteine through the conserved F or W. The D gene is left open where the match is weak. Only part of the rows carry a size: once, few, many, or a class if the clone is expanded.

>-|TRBJ1-2|-|TRBV7-9
TGTGCCAGCAGCCCCCAAGGACTCTATGGCTACACCTTC
CASSPQGLYGYTF
>-|TRBJ2-2|TRBD1|TRBV6-6
TGTGCCAGCAGCCGAACCGGGACAGGGAACACCGGGGAGCTGTTTTTT
CASSRTGTGNTGELFF
>-|TRBJ2-3|TRBD2|TRBV27
TGTGCCAGCAGTTGGACTAGCGGGAGGGCCACAGATACGCAGTATTTT
CASSWTSGRATDTQYF
>-|TRBJ1-3|-|TRBV10-3
TGTGCCATCAGTGAGTCGTCCAGGGCTGGAAACACCATATATTTT
CAISESSRAGNTIYF
>few|TRBJ1-1|TRBD1|TRBV6-5
TGTGCCAGCACCCGGGACAGTCCGGGGTCTGAAGCTTTCTTT
CASTRDSPGSEAFF
>-|TRBJ2-7|TRBD1|TRBV28
TGTGCCAGCAGTCGCGTTTGGGACAGACCCTACGAGCAGTACTTC
CASSRVWDRPYEQYF
>once|TRBJ2-3|TRBD1|TRBV5-4
TGTGCCAGCAGCCCGGCTTCCCCGGGACAGGTGATCACAGATACGCAGTATTTT
CASSPASPGQVITDTQYF
>many|TRBJ2-1|TRBD2|TRBV4-2
TGTGCCAGCAGCCAAGTCAGTATCTGGCGGGGGGGCAAAGCCTACAATGAGCAGTTCTTC
CASSQVSIWRGGKAYNEQFF
>-|TRBJ1-1|-|TRBV7-9
TGTGCCAGCAGCTTAGACGGGTTCAAAGCTTTCTTT
CASSLDGFKAFF
>-|TRBJ2-1|TRBD2|TRBV4-2
TGTGCCAGCAGCCAACCGACGGGACTAGCGGGGGGGCGGGGCAATGAGCAGTTCTTC
CASSQPTGLAGGRGNEQFF
>-|TRBJ1-2|-|TRBV27
TGTGCCAGCAGTTTATATTCGACTGCAGCCGACCTTTATGGCTACACCTTC
CASSLYSTAADLYGYTF
>-|TRBJ1-1|-|TRBV18
TGTGCCAGCTCATCGGGGGGGCCTGAAGCTTTCTTT
CASSSGGPEAFF
>once|TRBJ2-5|-|TRBV6-1
TGTGCCAGCAGTGAAGCCAACCAAGAGACCCAGTACTTC
CASSEANQETQYF
>-|TRBJ2-3|-|TRBV28
TGTGCCAGCAGTTTATGGCTATCCCTTGGTGGAGATACGCAGTATTTT
CASSLWLSLGGDTQYF
>-|TRBJ2-3|TRBD2|TRBV30
TGTGCCTGGAGCCTCGGGACTAGCGGGTCGAAAACAGATACGCAGTATTTT
CAWSLGTSGSKTDTQYF
>-|TRBJ1-5|-|TRBV28
TGTGCCAGCAGTCCCCATAGCAATCAGCCCCAGCATTTT
CASSPHSNQPQHF
>-|TRBJ2-7|TRBD2|TRBV28
TGTGCCAGCAGTCCAATCCGACTAGCGAACGGTGAGCAGTACTTC
CASSPIRLANGEQYF
>-|TRBJ1-4|-|TRBV19
TGTGCCAGTTCAAGACACAGGTACGGGCGTGAAAAACTGTTTTTT
CASSRHRYGREKLFF
>once|TRBJ1-1|-|TRBV6-5
TGTGCCAGCAGTTACTCGGTTAGTCTCATGAACACTGAAGCTTTCTTT
CASSYSVSLMNTEAFF
>-|TRBJ1-4|TRBD1|TRBV30
TGTGCCTGGAGTGTAGGACAGGGGGTTGAACTGTTTTTT
CAWSVGQGVELFF
>-|TRBJ2-2|TRBD2|TRBV9
TGTGCCAGCAGCGTAGGACTAGCGGGGGCCTTCACCGGGGAGCTGTTTTTT
CASSVGLAGAFTGELFF
>once|TRBJ2-3|TRBD2|TRBV7-3
TGTGCCAGCAGCTTAAACGGGGGGGCCGCAGATACGCAGTATTTT
CASSLNGGAADTQYF
>-|TRBJ1-5|-|TRBV18
TGTGCCAGCTCGGACAGTAATCAGCCCCAGCATTTT
CASSDSNQPQHF
>-|TRBJ2-7|TRBD2|TRBV6-1
TGTGCCAGCAGTGAATGGCTAGCGGGGGACTACGAGCAGTACTTC
CASSEWLAGDYEQYF
>once|TRBJ1-2|-|TRBV28
TGTGCCAGCAGTCCCGCAGAGGGCTTCGTTGGCTACACCTTC
CASSPAEGFVGYTF
>-|TRBJ2-1|-|TRBV9
TGTGCCAGCAGCGCCCGGTGGGGGCGGGGGAGCGACAATGAGCAGTTCTTC
CASSARWGRGSDNEQFF
>-|TRBJ1-1|TRBD1|TRBV10-3
TGTGCCACCGGGACAGCCCCAAACACTGAAGCTTTCTTT
CATGTAPNTEAFF
>-|TRBJ2-3|-|TRBV30
TGTGCCTGGAGCCAGACTGGCGCTGTGTCAGATACGCAGTATTTT
CAWSQTGAVSDTQYF
>-|TRBJ2-7|TRBD2|TRBV5-6
TGTGCCAGCAGCTTGCCCCGGACTAGCGGGGGCCTTTTGGCCGAGCAGTACTTC
CASSLPRTSGGLLAEQYF
>-|TRBJ2-7|-|TRBV6-5
TGTGCCAGCGGGGGGAGGGGGGCCTCCTACGAGCAGTACTTC
CASGGRGASYEQYF
>once|TRBJ2-1|TRBD1|TRBV18
TGTGCCAGCTCGTCTTACAGGGGGAACTACAATGAGCAGTTCTTC
CASSSYRGNYNEQFF